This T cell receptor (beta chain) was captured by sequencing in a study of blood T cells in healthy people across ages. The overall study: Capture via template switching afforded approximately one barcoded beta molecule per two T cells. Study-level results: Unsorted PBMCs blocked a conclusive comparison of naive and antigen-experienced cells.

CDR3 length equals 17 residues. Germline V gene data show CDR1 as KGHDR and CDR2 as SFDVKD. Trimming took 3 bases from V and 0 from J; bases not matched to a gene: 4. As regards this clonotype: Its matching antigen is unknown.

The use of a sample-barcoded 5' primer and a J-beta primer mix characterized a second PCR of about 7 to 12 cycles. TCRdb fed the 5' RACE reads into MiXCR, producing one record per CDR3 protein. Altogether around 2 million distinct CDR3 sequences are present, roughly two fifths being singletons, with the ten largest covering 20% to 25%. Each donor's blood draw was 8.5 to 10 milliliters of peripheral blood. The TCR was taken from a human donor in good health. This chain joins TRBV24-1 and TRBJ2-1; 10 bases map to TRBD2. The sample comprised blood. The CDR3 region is CATSDILAGDSYNEQFF. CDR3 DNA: TGTGCCACCAGTGATATTCTAGCGGGGGACTCCTACAATGAGCAGTTCTTC.